The rows below give T cell receptor beta chains drawn from one sample of a study of Ad26.COV2.S vaccination and SARS-CoV-2 variants. This table comes from immunoSEQ multiplex PCR, and its TCRdb copy is limited to in-frame clones, with some not included. The sample records around 300,000 clones, about 88% being singletons. Sequencing used peripheral blood, obtained in a trial of Ad26.COV2.S vaccine versus placebo. The receptor source for this set is a person between 18 and 59 years old who received the Ad26.COV2.S COVID-19 vaccine or a placebo. Both conserved end residues are part of each CDR3. Fields, in order: clone size, J gene, D gene, V gene, CDR3 length, CDR3 DNA, CDR3 protein. D genes are given only for firm matches. Clone sizes are given selectively: once, few, many, or a class where the clone is expanded.

NA | TRBJ2-3 | TRBD2 | TRBV4-1 | 16 | TGCGCCAGCAGCCAGACTAGCGGGAGAGAGACAGATACGCAGTATTTT | CASSQTSGRETDTQYF
NA | TRBJ2-3 | TRBD2 | TRBV9 | 15 | TGTGCCAGCAGCGTCACTAGCGGGAGTACAGATACGCAGTATTTT | CASSVTSGSTDTQYF
NA | TRBJ2-5 | NA | TRBV9 | 13 | TGTGCCAGCAGCGTATCTAGCGAGGAGACCCAGTACTTC | CASSVSSEETQYF
NA | TRBJ1-5 | NA | TRBV6-6 | 16 | TGTGCCAGCAGTTACTCCGCAGGGGTGGGCAATCAGCCCCAGCATTTT | CASSYSAGVGNQPQHF
once | TRBJ2-1 | TRBD2 | TRBV5-1 | 19 | TGCGCCAGCAGCTACCCTAGCGGGAGGAACCTTAACTCCTACAATGAGCAGTTCTTC | CASSYPSGRNLNSYNEQFF
NA | TRBJ2-7 | TRBD2 | TRBV13 | 16 | TGTGCCAGCAGCCCAGGGACTAGCGGGGTCTCCTACGAGCAGTACTTC | CASSPGTSGVSYEQYF
NA | TRBJ2-7 | NA | TRBV4-3 | 14 | TGCGCCAGCAGCCAAGGTAGGCGGCCCTACGAGCAGTACTTC | CASSQGRRPYEQYF
NA | TRBJ1-6 | NA | TRBV18 | 15 | TGTGCCAGCGGGGATCAGGGGCCGGGGAATTCACCCCTCCACTTT | CASGDQGPGNSPLHF
NA | TRBJ2-7 | TRBD2 | TRBV6-2/TRBV6-3 | 15 | TGTGCCAGCAGTCAGACTAGCGGGATCCCATACGAGCAGTACTTC | CASSQTSGIPYEQYF
few | TRBJ1-5 | NA | TRBV27 | 14 | TGTGCCAGCAGCCGTAGTATGAGCAATCAGCCCCAGCATTTT | CASSRSMSNQPQHF
NA | TRBJ2-1 | NA | TRBV3-1/TRBV3-2 | 16 | TGTGCCAGCAGCCCTTCCCCGGGAGTTTTTCTCTATGAGCAGTTCTTC | CASSPSPGVFLYEQFF
once | TRBJ1-4 | NA | TRBV21-1 | 18 | TGTGCCAGCAGCCAAACAGGGGGCAGGTTTGCAACTAATGAAAAACTGTTTTTT | CASSQTGGRFATNEKLFF
NA | TRBJ2-1 | TRBD2 | TRBV19 | 16 | TGTGCCAGTAGGCTTACTCCTAGCGGGTTCAACAATGAGCAGTTCTTC | CASRLTPSGFNNEQFF
few | TRBJ2-1 | NA | TRBV11-3 | 12 | TGTGCCAGCAGCTCGGCAGCCAATGAGCAGTTCTTC | CASSSAANEQFF
NA | TRBJ1-1 | NA | TRBV9 | 12 | TGTGCCAGCAGGAACAGGGACACTGAAGCTTTCTTT | CASRNRDTEAFF
few | TRBJ2-2 | NA | TRBV19 | 15 | TGTGCCAGTAGTATACAGGTAGCGAACACCGGGGAGCTGTTTTTT | CASSIQVANTGELFF
NA | TRBJ2-5 | NA | TRBV10-3 | 16 | TGTGCCATCAGTGAGGACCTCCCTGGGTACCAAGAGACCCAGTACTTC | CAISEDLPGYQETQYF
few | TRBJ1-2 | NA | TRBV12-3/TRBV12-4 | 13 | TGTGCCAGCGGACTTTCAGGAGGCTATGGCTACACCTTC | CASGLSGGYGYTF
NA | TRBJ1-6 | NA | TRBV4-2 | 16 | TGTGCCAGCAGCCAAGAGACAGGAGGGTATAATTCACCCCTCCACTTT | CASSQETGGYNSPLHF
NA | TRBJ2-3 | NA | TRBV6-5 | 15 | TGTGCCAGCAGTTACTCAAGGGGCCGCACAGATACGCAGTATTTT | CASSYSRGRTDTQYF
NA | TRBJ1-4 | NA | TRBV28 | 14 | TGTGCCAGCAGTTTACACGTCCAAGGGGAAAAACTGTTTTTT | CASSLHVQGEKLFF
NA | TRBJ1-6 | TRBD1 | TRBV19 | 19 | TGTGCCAGTAGTTACAGACAGGGGCTAGCGAGCTCCTATAATTCACCCCTCCACTTT | CASSYRQGLASSYNSPLHF
NA | TRBJ2-4 | NA | TRBV7-8 | 15 | TGTGCCAGCAGCTTAGAGGCAACGGCCAAAAACATTCAGTACTTC | CASSLEATAKNIQYF
NA | TRBJ2-5 | TRBD1 | TRBV5-1 | 13 | TGCGCCACCTCACAGGGGGGCGAAGAGACCCAGTACTTC | CATSQGGEETQYF
NA | TRBJ1-2 | TRBD1 | TRBV7-8 | 15 | TGTGCCAGCAGCTTAGGGGGGACAGGGGTGGGTGGCTACACCTTC | CASSLGGTGVGGYTF
NA | TRBJ1-5 | NA | TRBV6-1 | 14 | TGTGCCAGCAGTGAGGCCGGGCGCGGGCAGCCCCAGCATTTT | CASSEAGRGQPQHF
NA | TRBJ2-7 | TRBD1 | TRBV27 | 14 | TGTGCCAGCAGTGCTGCCGGGACAGGGGACGAGCAGTACTTC | CASSAAGTGDEQYF
NA | TRBJ2-7 | NA | TRBV4-1 | 14 | TGCGCCAGCAGCCTCCGGGAGAGCTCCTACGAGCAGTACTTC | CASSLRESSYEQYF
once | TRBJ2-5 | NA | TRBV10-3 | 17 | TGTGCCATCAGTGAGTCGAATGGCGGGACAGCCCAAGAGACCCAGTACTTC | CAISESNGGTAQETQYF